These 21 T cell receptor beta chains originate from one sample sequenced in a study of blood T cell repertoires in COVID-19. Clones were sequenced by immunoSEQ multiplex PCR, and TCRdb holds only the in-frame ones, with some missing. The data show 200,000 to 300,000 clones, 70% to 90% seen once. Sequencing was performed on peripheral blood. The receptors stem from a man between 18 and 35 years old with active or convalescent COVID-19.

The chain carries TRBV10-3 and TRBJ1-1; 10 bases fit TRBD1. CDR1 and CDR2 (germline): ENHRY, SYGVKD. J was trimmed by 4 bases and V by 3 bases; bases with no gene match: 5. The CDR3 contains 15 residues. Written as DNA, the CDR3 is TGTGCCATCAGTGAAGACAGGGGGCGGAGCACTGAAGCTTTCTTT. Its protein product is CAISEDRGRSTEAFF.

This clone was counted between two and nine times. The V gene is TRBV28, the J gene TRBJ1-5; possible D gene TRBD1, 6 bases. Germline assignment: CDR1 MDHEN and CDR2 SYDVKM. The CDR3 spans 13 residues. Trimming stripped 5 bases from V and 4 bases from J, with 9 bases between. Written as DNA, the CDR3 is TGTGCCAGCAGTGGACAGAATAATCAGCCCCAGCATTTT. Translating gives CASSGQNNQPQHF.

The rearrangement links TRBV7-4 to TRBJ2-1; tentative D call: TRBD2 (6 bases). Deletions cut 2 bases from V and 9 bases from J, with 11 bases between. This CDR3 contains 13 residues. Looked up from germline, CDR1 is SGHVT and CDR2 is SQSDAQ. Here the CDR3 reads CASSLRLDCEQFF. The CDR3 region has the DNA TGTGCCAGCAGCTTAAGACTAGATTGTGAGCAGTTCTTC.

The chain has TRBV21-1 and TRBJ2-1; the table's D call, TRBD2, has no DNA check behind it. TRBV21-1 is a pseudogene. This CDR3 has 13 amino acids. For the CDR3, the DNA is TGTGCCAGCAGCTTGTTCCGGAGTGGTGAGCAGTTCTTC. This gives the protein CASSLFRSGEQFF.

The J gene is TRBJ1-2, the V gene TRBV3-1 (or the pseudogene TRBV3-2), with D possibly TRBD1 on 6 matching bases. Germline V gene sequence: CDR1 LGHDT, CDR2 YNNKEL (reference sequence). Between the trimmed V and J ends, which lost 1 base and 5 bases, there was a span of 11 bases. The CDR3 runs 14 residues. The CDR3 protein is CASSQAQGIYGYTF. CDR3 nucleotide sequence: TGTGCCAGCAGCCAAGCGCAGGGGATATATGGCTACACCTTC.

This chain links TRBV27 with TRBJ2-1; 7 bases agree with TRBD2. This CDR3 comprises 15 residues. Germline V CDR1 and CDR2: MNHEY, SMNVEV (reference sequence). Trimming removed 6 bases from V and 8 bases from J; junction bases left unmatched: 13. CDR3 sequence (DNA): TGTGCCAGCAGATGGGGTTCGGCGGGAGTCTATGAGCAGTTCTTC. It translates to CASRWGSAGVYEQFF.

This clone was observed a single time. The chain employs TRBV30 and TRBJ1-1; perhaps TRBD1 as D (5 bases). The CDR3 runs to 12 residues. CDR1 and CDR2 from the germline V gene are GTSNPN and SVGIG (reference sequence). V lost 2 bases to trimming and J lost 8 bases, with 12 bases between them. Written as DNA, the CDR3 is TGTGCCTGGAGTCGAGTGTGGGGCGAAGCTTTCTTT. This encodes CAWSRVWGEAFF.

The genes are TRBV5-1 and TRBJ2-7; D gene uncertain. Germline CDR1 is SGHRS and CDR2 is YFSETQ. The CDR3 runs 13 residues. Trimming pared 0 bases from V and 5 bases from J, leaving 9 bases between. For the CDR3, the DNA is TGCGCCAGCAGCTTGGGGAGTGGAAACGAGCAGTACTTC. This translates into CASSLGSGNEQYF.

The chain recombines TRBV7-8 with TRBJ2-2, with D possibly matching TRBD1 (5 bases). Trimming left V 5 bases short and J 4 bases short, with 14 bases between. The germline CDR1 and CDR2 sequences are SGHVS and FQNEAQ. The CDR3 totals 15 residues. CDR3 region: CASSAQGTSTGELFF. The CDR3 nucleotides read TGTGCCAGCAGCGCGCAGGGAACTTCCACCGGGGAGCTGTTTTTT.

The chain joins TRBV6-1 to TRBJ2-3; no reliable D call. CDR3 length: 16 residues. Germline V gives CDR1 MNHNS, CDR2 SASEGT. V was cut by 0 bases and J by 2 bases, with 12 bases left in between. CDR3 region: CASSEALTPVTDTQYF. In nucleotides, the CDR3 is TGTGCCAGCAGTGAAGCGCTCACTCCCGTCACAGATACGCAGTATTTT.

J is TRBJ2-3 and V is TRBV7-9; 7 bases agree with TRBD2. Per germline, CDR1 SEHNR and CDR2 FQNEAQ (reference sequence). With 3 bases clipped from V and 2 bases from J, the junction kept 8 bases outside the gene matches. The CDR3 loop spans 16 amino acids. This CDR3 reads CASSLFTGGYTDTQYF. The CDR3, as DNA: TGTGCCAGCAGCTTGTTCACGGGGGGTTACACAGATACGCAGTATTTT.

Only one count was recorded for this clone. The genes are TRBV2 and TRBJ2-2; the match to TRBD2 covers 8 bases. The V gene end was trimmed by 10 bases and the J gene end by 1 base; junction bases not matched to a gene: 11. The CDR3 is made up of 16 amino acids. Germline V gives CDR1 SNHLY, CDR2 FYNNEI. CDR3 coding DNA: TGTGCCATCTCCGTGGGACGGGGGGGGAACACCGGGGAGCTGTTTTTT. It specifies CAISVGRGGNTGELFF.

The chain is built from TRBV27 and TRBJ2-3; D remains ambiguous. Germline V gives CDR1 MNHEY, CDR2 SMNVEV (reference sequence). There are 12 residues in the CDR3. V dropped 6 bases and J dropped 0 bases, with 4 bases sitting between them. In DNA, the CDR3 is TGTGCCAGCAGCCGTAGCACAGATACGCAGTATTTT. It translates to CASSRSTDTQYF.

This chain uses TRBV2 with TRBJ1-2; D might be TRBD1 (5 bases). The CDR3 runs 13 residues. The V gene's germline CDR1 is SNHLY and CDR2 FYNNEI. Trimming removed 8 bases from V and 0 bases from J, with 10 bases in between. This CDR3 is CASAGTTNYGYTF. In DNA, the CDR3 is TGTGCCAGCGCGGGGACGACTAACTATGGCTACACCTTC. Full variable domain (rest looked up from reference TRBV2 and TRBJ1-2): EPEVTQTPSHQVTQMGQEVILRCVPISNHLYFYWYRQILGQKVEFLVSFYNNEISEKSEIFDDQFSVERPDGSNFTLKIRSTKLEDSAMYFCASAGTTNYGYTFGSGTRLTVV.

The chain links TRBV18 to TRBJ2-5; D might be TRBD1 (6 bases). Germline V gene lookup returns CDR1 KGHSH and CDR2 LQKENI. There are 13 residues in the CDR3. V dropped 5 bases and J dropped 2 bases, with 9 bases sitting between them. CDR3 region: CASSGGVQETQYF. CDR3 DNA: TGTGCCAGCTCAGGGGGCGTTCAAGAGACCCAGTACTTC.

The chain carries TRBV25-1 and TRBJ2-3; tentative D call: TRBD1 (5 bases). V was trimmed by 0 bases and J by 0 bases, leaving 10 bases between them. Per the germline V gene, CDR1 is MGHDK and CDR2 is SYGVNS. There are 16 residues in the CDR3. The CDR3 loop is CASSEYVAGSTDTQYF. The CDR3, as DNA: TGTGCCAGCAGTGAATATGTGGCAGGGAGCACAGATACGCAGTATTTT. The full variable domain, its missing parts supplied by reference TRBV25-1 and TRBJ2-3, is EADIYQTPRYLVIGTGKKITLECSQTMGHDKMYWYQQDPGMELHLIHYSYGVNSTEKGDLSSESTVSRIRTEHFPLTLESARPSHTSQYLCASSEYVAGSTDTQYFGPGTRLTVL.

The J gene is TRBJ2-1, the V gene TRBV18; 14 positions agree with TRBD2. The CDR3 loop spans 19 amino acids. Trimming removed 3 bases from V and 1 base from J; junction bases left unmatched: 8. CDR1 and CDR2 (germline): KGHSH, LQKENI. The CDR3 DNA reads TGTGCCAGCTCACCCCGAGGGACTAGCGGGAGTAGATCCTACAATGAGCAGTTCTTC. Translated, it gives CASSPRGTSGSRSYNEQFF.

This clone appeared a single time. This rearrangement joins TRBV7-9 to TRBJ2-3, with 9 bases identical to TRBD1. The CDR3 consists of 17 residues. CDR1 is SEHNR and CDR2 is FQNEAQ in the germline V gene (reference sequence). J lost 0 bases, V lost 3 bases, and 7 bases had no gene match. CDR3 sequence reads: CASSLGQGIGSTDTQYF. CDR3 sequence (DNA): TGTGCCAGCAGCTTGGGACAGGGTATCGGAAGCACAGATACGCAGTATTTT.

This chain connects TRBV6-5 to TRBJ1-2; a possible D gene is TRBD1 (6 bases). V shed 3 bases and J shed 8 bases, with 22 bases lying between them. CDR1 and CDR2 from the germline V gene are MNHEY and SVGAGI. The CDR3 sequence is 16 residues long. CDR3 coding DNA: TGTGCCAGCAGTTATATAATATTTCACAGGGTTGGAGGCTACACCTTC. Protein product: CASSYIIFHRVGGYTF.

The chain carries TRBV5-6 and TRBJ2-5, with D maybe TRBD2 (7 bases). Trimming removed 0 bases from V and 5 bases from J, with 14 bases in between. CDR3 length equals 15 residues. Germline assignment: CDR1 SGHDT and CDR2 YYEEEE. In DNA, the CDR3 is TGTGCCAGCAGCTTGGGAGTGGGCGGGGGCGAGACCCAGTACTTC. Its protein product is CASSLGVGGGETQYF.

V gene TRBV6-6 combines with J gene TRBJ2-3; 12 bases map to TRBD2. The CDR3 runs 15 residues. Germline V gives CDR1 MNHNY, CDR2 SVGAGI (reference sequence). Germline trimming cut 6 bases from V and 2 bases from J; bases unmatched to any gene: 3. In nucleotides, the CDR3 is TGTGCCAGCAGGAGGACTAGCGGGATCACAGATACGCAGTATTTT. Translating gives CASRRTSGITDTQYF.